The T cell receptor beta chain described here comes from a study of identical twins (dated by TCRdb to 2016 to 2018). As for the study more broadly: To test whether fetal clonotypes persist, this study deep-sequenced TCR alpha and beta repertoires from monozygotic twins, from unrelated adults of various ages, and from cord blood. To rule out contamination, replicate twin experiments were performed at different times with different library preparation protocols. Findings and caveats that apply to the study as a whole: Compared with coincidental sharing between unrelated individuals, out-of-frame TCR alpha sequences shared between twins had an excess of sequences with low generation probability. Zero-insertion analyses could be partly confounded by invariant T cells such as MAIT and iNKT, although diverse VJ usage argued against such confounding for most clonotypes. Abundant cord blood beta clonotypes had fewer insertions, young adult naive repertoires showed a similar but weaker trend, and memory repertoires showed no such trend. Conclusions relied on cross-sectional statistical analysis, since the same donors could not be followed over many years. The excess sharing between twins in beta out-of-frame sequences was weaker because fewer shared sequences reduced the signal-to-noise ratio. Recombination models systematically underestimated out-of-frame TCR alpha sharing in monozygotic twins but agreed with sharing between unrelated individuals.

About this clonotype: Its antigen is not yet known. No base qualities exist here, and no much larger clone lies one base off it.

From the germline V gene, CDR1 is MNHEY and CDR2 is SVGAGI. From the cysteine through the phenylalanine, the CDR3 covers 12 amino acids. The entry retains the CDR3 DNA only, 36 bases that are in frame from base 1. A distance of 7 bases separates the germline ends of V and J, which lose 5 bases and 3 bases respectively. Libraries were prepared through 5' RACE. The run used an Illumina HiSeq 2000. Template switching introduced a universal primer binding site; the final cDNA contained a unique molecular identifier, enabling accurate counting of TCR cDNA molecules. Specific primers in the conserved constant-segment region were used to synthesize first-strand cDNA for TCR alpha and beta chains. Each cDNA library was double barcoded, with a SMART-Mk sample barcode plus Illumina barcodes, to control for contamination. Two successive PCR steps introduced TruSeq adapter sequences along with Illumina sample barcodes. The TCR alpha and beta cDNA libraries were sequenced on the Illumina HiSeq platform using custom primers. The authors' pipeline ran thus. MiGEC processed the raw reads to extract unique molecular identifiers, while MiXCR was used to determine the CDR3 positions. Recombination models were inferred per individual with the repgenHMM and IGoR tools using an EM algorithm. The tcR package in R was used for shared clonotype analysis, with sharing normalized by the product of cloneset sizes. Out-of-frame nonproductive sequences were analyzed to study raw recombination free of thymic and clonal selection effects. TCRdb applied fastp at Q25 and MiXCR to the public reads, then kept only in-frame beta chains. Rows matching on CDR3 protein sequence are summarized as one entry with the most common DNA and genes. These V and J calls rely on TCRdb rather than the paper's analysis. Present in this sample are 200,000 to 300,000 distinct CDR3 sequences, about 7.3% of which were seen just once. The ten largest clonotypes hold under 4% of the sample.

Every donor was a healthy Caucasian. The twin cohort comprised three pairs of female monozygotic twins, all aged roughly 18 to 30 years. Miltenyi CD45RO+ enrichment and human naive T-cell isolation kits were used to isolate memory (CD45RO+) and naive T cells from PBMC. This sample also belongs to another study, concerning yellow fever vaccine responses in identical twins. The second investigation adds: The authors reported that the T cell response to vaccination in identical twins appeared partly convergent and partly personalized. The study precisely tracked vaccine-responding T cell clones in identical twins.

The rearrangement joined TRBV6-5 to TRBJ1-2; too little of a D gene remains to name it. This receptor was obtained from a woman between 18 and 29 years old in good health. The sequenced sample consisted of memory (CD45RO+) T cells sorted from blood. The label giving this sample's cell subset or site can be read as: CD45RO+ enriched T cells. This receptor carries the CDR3 CASSGGYYGYTF. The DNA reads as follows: TGTGCCAGCAGTGGAGGGTACTATGGCTACACCTTC.